These 31 T cell receptor beta chains were sequenced from one sample in a study of blood T cells in healthy people across ages. The authors ran a second PCR of 7 to 11 cycles using a sample-barcoded 5' primer and a J-beta primer mix. TCRdb independently ran MiXCR on the 5' RACE reads; one entry per CDR3 protein. The sample has approximately 770,000 distinct CDR3 sequences, roughly 60% seen once. The sample comprised blood. The receptors derive from a man aged 25 to 40 in good health.

The chain couples TRBV6-5 to TRBJ2-7, with 9 bases identical to TRBD1. V lost 6 bases, J lost 9 bases, and 12 bases stayed unmatched. The germline CDR1 and CDR2 sequences are MNHEY and SVGAGI. The CDR3 has 14 amino acids. The CDR3, as DNA: TGTGCCAGCAGGTCGAATTACAGGGGGCGCGGGCAGTACTTC. This encodes CASRSNYRGRGQYF.

The V gene is TRBV7-9, the J gene TRBJ2-5; TRBD2 might be the D (5 bases). V lost 3 bases and J lost 5, with 13 bases in between. The CDR3 consists of 14 residues. Looked up from germline, CDR1 is SEHNR and CDR2 is FQNEAQ (reference sequence). CDR3 bases: TGTGCCAGCAGCTTTAGTACCGGCGGGGAGACCCAGTACTTC. It specifies CASSFSTGGETQYF.

J is TRBJ2-3 and V is TRBV29-1; unclear D gene. The germline V gene encodes CDR1 SQVTM and CDR2 ANQGSEA. CDR3 length: 12 amino acids. Trimming cost V 6 bases and J 1 base, with 8 bases left between them. CDR3 loop: CSVYKGTDTQYF. CDR3 coding DNA: TGCAGCGTATACAAGGGCACAGATACGCAGTATTTT.

This clonotype occurred a few times. The V and J genes are TRBV7-8 and TRBJ2-4, with 11 bases identical to TRBD2. The CDR3 is 14 residues long. With V trimmed by 3 bases and J by 13 bases, 8 bases remained unmatched. The germline CDR1 and CDR2 sequences are SGHVS and FQNEAQ. CDR3 region: CASSLLAGGLEQYF. Here the CDR3 DNA reads TGTGCCAGCAGCTTGCTAGCGGGGGGTTTGGAGCAGTACTTC.

The chain uses TRBV29-1 and TRBJ2-3; a possible D gene is TRBD2 (5 bases). The germline V gene has CDR1 SQVTM and CDR2 ANQGSEA. This CDR3 spans 17 amino acids. Trimming took 5 bases from V and 1 from J, leaving 22 bases between them. CDR3 bases: TGCAGCGTTTTGACCGGGGTAGCTTACCCCGGCACAGATACGCAGTATTTT. Amino acids: CSVLTGVAYPGTDTQYF.

This clonotype qualifies as medium-sized. This may be a read error: a much more frequent sequence differs by one nucleotide. The genes are TRBV13 and TRBJ2-5; TRBD1 agrees at 7 bases. The junction had 7 bases not matched to a gene; V was cut back by 5 bases and J by 4 bases. The CDR3 totals 14 residues. Germline CDR1 PRHDT, CDR2 FYEKMQ (reference sequence). The CDR3 DNA follows: TGTGCCAGCAGCGCCACCCGACAGGGAGAGACCCAGTACTTC. Translated: CASSATRQGETQYF. The whole variable domain, remainder taken from reference TRBV13 and TRBJ2-5, is AAGVIQSPRHLIKEKRETATLKCYPIPRHDTVYWYQQGPGQDPQFLISFYEKMQSDKGSIPDRFSAQQFSDYHSELNMSSLELGDSALYFCASSATRQGETQYFGPGTRLLVL.

This sequence joins TRBV6-5 and TRBJ2-5; 9 bases agree with TRBD2. The closer fit of TRBJ2-7 to the DNA end suggests the J call may be wrong. CDR3 length equals 15 residues. Per the germline V gene, CDR1 is MNHEY and CDR2 is SVGAGI. CDR3 DNA sequence: TGTGCCAGCAGTTACTCAATAGCGGGGGCCTACGAGCAGTACTTC. Protein: CASSYSIAGAYEQYF.

The rearrangement uses TRBV7-8 and TRBJ1-5; D is ambiguous. The CDR3 is 16 residues long. With 2 bases removed from V and 3 bases from J, the gap between germline ends came to 14 bases. Germline V CDR1 and CDR2: SGHVS, FQNEAQ. CDR3 nucleotides: TGTGCCAGCAGCTTACGGGCCACTACGAACAATCAGCCCCAGCATTTT. It specifies CASSLRATTNNQPQHF.

V and J are TRBV7-9 and TRBJ1-2, with D possibly being TRBD1 (5 bases). The CDR3 runs to 14 residues. Germline V gene sequence: CDR1 SEHNR, CDR2 FQNEAQ (reference sequence). V was shortened by 3 bases and J by 9 bases, with 17 bases between the two germline ends. The CDR3 reads CASSFSSLTVSYTF. DNA for the CDR3: TGTGCCAGCAGCTTCTCATCCTTGACAGTAAGCTACACCTTC. Full variable domain (remainder filled in from reference TRBV7-9 and TRBJ1-2): DTGVSQNPRHKITKRGQNVTFRCDPISEHNRLYWYRQTLGQGPEFLTYFQNEAQLEKSRLLSDRFSAERPKGSFSTLEIQRTEQGDSAMYLCASSFSSLTVSYTFGSGTRLTVV.

V is TRBV6-2 or TRBV6-3 and J is TRBJ1-2; D remains ambiguous. V shed 7 bases and J shed 8 bases, with 17 bases lying between them. The CDR3 has 13 amino acids. Looked up from germline, CDR1 is MNHEY and CDR2 is SVGEGT. The CDR3 DNA reads as TGTGCCAGCATCTCAAGGACGGTCGGCGGCTACACCTTC. Translation: CASISRTVGGYTF.

This clonotype was detected only a few times. V gene TRBV5-1 combines with J gene TRBJ2-3; no reliable D call. The CDR3 loop spans 14 amino acids. The V end was cut by 4 bases, the J end by 6 bases, with 15 bases between. Per the germline V gene, CDR1 is SGHRS and CDR2 is YFSETQ. The CDR3: CASSLINSRDTQYF. In DNA, the CDR3 is TGCGCCAGCAGCCTCATAAACTCGAGGGATACGCAGTATTTT.

The chain uses TRBV12-3 or TRBV12-4 and TRBJ2-5; perhaps TRBD1 as D (6 bases). The assigned J gene may be wrong: the sequence end matches TRBJ2-7 better. CDR3 length: 13 residues. The CDR3 sequence is CASCRTDDYEQYF. The CDR3 coding sequence is TGTGCCAGCTGCCGGACAGACGACTACGAGCAGTACTTC.

The rearrangement links TRBV6-5 to TRBJ2-1; TRBD2 aligns across 12 bases. CDR3 length: 16 residues. In germline, CDR1 is MNHEY, CDR2 SVGAGI. Trimming took 4 bases from V and 9 from J; bases not matched to a gene: 10. The CDR3 sequence is CASSLGETSGGGEQFF. As DNA, the CDR3 is TGTGCCAGCAGTTTAGGGGAGACTAGCGGGGGCGGTGAGCAGTTCTTC.

This clonotype was counted a few times. CDR3 DNA: TGTGCCAGCAGTTTCACTACACTCGGTGATACGCAGTATTTT. This gives the protein CASSFTTLGDTQYF. The chain recombines TRBV28 with TRBJ2-3, with D uncertain. Between the trimmed V and J ends, which lost 3 bases and 6 bases, there was a span of 13 bases. Germline V gene sequence: CDR1 MDHEN, CDR2 SYDVKM. The CDR3 length is 14 residues.

V and J are TRBV7-6 and TRBJ2-1, with D maybe TRBD2 (6 bases). The DNA end is a closer match to TRBJ2-7, so the J assignment may be wrong. There are 15 residues in the CDR3. Looked up from germline, CDR1 is SGHVS and CDR2 is FNYEAQ. The CDR3 loop reads CASSLELATYNEQYF. The CDR3 DNA is TGTGCCAGCAGCTTAGAACTAGCTACCTACAATGAGCAGTACTTC.

V gene TRBV12-3 or TRBV12-4 combines with J gene TRBJ2-5; 9 nucleotides line up with TRBD1. Germline trimming cut 6 bases from V and 5 bases from J; bases unmatched to any gene: 7. This CDR3 is 14 amino acids long. DNA for the CDR3: TGTGCCAGCAGCACACAGGGGGCGTGGGAGACCCAGTACTTC. Translated: CASSTQGAWETQYF.

The chain uses TRBV4-3 and TRBJ2-3; D possibly corresponds to TRBD2 (6 bases). Germline lookup yields CDR1 LGHNA and CDR2 YSLEER. There are 12 residues in the CDR3. V lost 8 bases to trimming and J lost 4 bases, with 10 bases between them. The CDR3 DNA is TGCGCCAGCGGCTGGGGGGCAGATACGCAGTATTTT. Protein: CASGWGADTQYF.

The gene calls are TRBV28 and TRBJ2-5; D is perhaps TRBD1 (5 bases). Gene TRBJ2-7 matches the end of the DNA better, so the J call may be wrong. Per the germline V gene, CDR1 is MDHEN and CDR2 is SYDVKM. The CDR3 has 12 residues. This CDR3 reads CASTLGAYEQYF. CDR3 nucleotide sequence: TGTGCCAGCACCTTAGGGGCCTACGAGCAGTACTTC.

The chain joins TRBV6-5 to TRBJ2-3; 13 bases agree with TRBD2. With 4 bases clipped from V and 8 bases from J, the junction kept 15 bases outside the gene matches. There are 18 residues in the CDR3. Germline CDR1 is MNHEY and CDR2 is SVGAGI. The DNA for the CDR3 is TGTGCCAGCAGTTCGGAACGCGGACTAGCGGGAGTCTTTGGTACGCAGTATTTT. This encodes CASSSERGLAGVFGTQYF.

This clonotype came up a few times. The chain is built from TRBV5-1 and TRBJ2-7; TRBD1 matches 8 bases. Per the germline V gene, CDR1 is SGHRS and CDR2 is YFSETQ. The CDR3 spans 15 residues. J was trimmed by 3 bases and V by 5 bases; bases with no gene match: 10. CDR3 sequence reads: CASRTRDRRDYEQYF. The CDR3 DNA is TGCGCCAGCAGGACCCGGGACAGGAGAGACTACGAGCAGTACTTC.

This clonotype appeared once. The chain recombines TRBV28 with TRBJ2-1, with TRBD2 matching 15 bases. Germline V gene sequence: CDR1 MDHEN, CDR2 SYDVKM. This CDR3 has 20 amino acids. Losses at the gene ends were 4 bases for V and 9 bases for J; bases not matched to a gene: 19. DNA for the CDR3: TGTGCCAGCAGTTATCACCCTTCCGGGACTAGCGGGAGGACATGGAGTGAGCAGTTCTTC. Encoded protein: CASSYHPSGTSGRTWSEQFF.

V gene TRBV27 combines with J gene TRBJ2-5, with D maybe TRBD2 (5 bases). The V and J ends lost 4 bases and 5 bases respectively, with 11 bases between them. CDR1 is MNHEY, CDR2 SMNVEV, per germline (reference sequence). The CDR3 length is 13 residues. The CDR3 reads CASSSRTPETQYF. The CDR3 DNA follows: TGTGCCAGCAGTTCCCGGACTCCCGAGACCCAGTACTTC.

This clonotype was observed once. The genes are TRBV20-1 and TRBJ2-1, with TRBD1 matching over 7 bases. Unmatched junction bases numbered 3, after V lost 3 bases and J lost 7 bases. Germline V CDR1 and CDR2: DFQATT, SNEGSKA (reference sequence). The CDR3 length is 12 residues. CDR3 amino acids: CSASRGPNEQFF. DNA of the CDR3: TGCAGTGCTAGTAGGGGGCCGAATGAGCAGTTCTTC.

This clonotype came up many times. The CDR3 loop is CAWGTGTATYEQYF. Here the CDR3 DNA reads TGTGCCTGGGGAACCGGGACTGCTACCTACGAGCAGTACTTC. The rearrangement joins TRBV30 to TRBJ2-7; D is perhaps TRBD2 (6 bases). Trimming cost V 5 bases and J 2 bases, with 16 bases left between them. CDR1 GTSNPN and CDR2 SVGIG come from the germline V gene (reference sequence). This CDR3 is built from 14 residues.

The V call is TRBV7-2, the J call TRBJ2-3, with 11 positions matching TRBD2. The CDR3 totals 15 residues. V dropped 6 bases and J dropped 5; count of bases not matched to a gene: 7. Germline V gene sequence: CDR1 SGHTA, CDR2 FQGNSA. The CDR3 DNA follows: TGTGCCAGCAGATTTAGCGGGAGGGGGTTAGATACGCAGTATTTT. This gives the protein CASRFSGRGLDTQYF.

This clonotype has more than one count but fewer than ten. V is TRBV7-2 and J is TRBJ1-5; a weak D match, TRBD1 (5 bases). CDR1 and CDR2 (germline): SGHTA, FQGNSA. The CDR3 covers 15 residues. V lost 0 bases and J lost 6, with 12 bases in between. The CDR3 coding sequence is TGTGCCAGCAGCTTAGCGCTTGGGACTGCTCAGCCCCAGCATTTT. The encoded protein is CASSLALGTAQPQHF.

This chain links TRBV2 with TRBJ2-1; 8 bases line up with TRBD1. CDR3 length: 13 residues. Germline V CDR1 and CDR2: SNHLY, FYNNEI. V shed 11 bases and J 10 bases; nucleotides not matched to a gene: 13. The CDR3 DNA follows: TGTGCCGTCCGGACAGGGACTTCCTACGAGCAGTTCTTC. Its translation is CAVRTGTSYEQFF.

The chain couples TRBV20-1 to TRBJ2-7; 12 positions agree with TRBD2. The CDR3 covers 14 residues. The germline V gene encodes CDR1 DFQATT and CDR2 SNEGSKA (reference sequence). The V and J ends lost 1 base and 7 bases, in that order; junction bases with no gene match: 5. CDR3 in amino acids: CSARGLAGVPEQYF. CDR3 DNA sequence: TGCAGTGCTAGAGGACTAGCGGGGGTCCCGGAGCAGTACTTC.

This clonotype was observed a single time. The gene calls are TRBV5-1 and TRBJ2-1; TRBD1 matches 8 bases. This CDR3 contains 11 residues. V shed 10 bases and J 15 bases; nucleotides not matched to a gene: 12. Germline V CDR1 and CDR2: SGHRS, YFSETQ. The chain's CDR3 is CASSLGTGRFF. The CDR3, as DNA: TGCGCCTCTAGCTTGGGGACAGGTCGGTTCTTC.

This clonotype was seen a handful of times. J is TRBJ2-4 and V is TRBV28; weak D call: TRBD2 (6 bases). The J call may be in error: the DNA end matches TRBJ2-7 better. CDR3 length: 13 residues. Looked up from germline, CDR1 is MDHEN and CDR2 is SYDVKM. The CDR3 reads CASQGWRDYEQYF. DNA of the CDR3: TGTGCCAGCCAAGGGTGGAGGGACTACGAGCAGTACTTC.

This clonotype was seen once. The chain recombines TRBV14 with TRBJ2-7, with 9 bases aligning to TRBD2. Germline-derived CDR1 and CDR2 are SGHDN and FVKESK. This CDR3 is built from 14 residues. Germline trimming cut 1 base from V and 5 bases from J; bases unmatched to any gene: 3. CDR3 sequence reads: CASSQVAGVHEQYF. CDR3 nucleotide sequence: TGTGCCAGCAGCCAAGTAGCGGGAGTTCACGAGCAGTACTTC.